Presented here are 8 T cell receptor beta chains from one specimen sequenced in a study of cytomegalovirus exposure and HLA in healthy donors (dated by TCRdb to the late 2010s). The library was built by means of the immunoSEQ multiplex PCR assay. A mixture of 60 forward primers for TCR Vbeta segments and 13 reverse primers for TCR Jbeta segments was used in the multiplex PCR. TCRdb re-hosts the immuneACCESS table, in-frame sequences only. Its copies lack some clones; in the studies checked, an unresolved V gene accounts for under half of them, and the cause for the rest is not known. The sample table records about 120,000 clones; over 60% of these occur just once. Of the sample, approximately 1.4% is held by the ten largest clones. Sequencing was carried out using PBMCs. These receptors were taken from a man younger than 35 in good health and CMV-seronegative.

The rearrangement joins TRBV2 to TRBJ2-5; D is possibly TRBD2 (5 bases). V lost 7 bases and J 1 base, leaving 10 bases between the germline ends. There are 13 residues in the CDR3. Germline V lookup: CDR1 SNHLY, CDR2 FYNNEI. CDR3 DNA sequence: TGTGCCAGCAAGTCGGGGATCCAAGAGACCCAGTACTTC. This codes for CASKSGIQETQYF.

This clone was recorded once. The chain carries TRBV19 and TRBJ2-3; weak D call: TRBD2 (5 bases). The CDR3 is 16 residues long. Trimming took off 7 bases at V and 0 bases at J, with 17 bases between the two ends. Germline V gives CDR1 LNHDA, CDR2 SQIVND (reference sequence). The CDR3 here is CASKSGGRASTDTQYF. CDR3 coding DNA: TGTGCCAGTAAATCAGGAGGCCGGGCTAGCACAGATACGCAGTATTTT.

This sequence joins TRBV5-4 and TRBJ1-2, with D tentatively TRBD1 (5 bases). The CDR3 has 13 amino acids. Between the trimmed V and J ends, which lost 4 bases and 4 bases, there was a span of 11 bases. Germline values: CDR1 SGHNT, CDR2 YYREEE (reference sequence). CDR3: CASSRAGGYGYTF. DNA of the CDR3: TGTGCCAGCAGCCGAGCGGGGGGCTATGGCTACACCTTC.

The V gene is TRBV5-4, the J gene TRBJ1-1; TRBD1 matches 7 bases. CDR3 length: 17 amino acids. The germline V gene has CDR1 SGHNT and CDR2 YYREEE (reference sequence). Trimming at V came to 2 bases and at J to 0 bases, leaving 10 bases not matched to a gene. For the CDR3, the DNA is TGTGCCAGCAGCTTACCGGGTAGGGGGCAACTGAACACTGAAGCTTTCTTT. Its translation: CASSLPGRGQLNTEAFF.

This clone was seen a few times. V gene TRBV7-9 combines with J gene TRBJ2-5; TRBD2 is a possible D gene (6 bases). The V end lost 9 bases, the J end lost 5 bases, and 22 bases lay between the germline ends. This CDR3 region has 15 residues. Germline assignment: CDR1 SEHNR and CDR2 FQNEAQ (reference sequence). The CDR3 loop is CASTQYSGPGETQYF. DNA of the CDR3: TGTGCCAGTACCCAGTATAGCGGCCCCGGGGAGACCCAGTACTTC. The entire variable domain, with the rest obtained from reference TRBV7-9 and TRBJ2-5, is as follows: DTGVSQNPRHKITKRGQNVTFRCDPISEHNRLYWYRQTLGQGPEFLTYFQNEAQLEKSRLLSDRFSAERPKGSFSTLEIQRTEQGDSAMYLCASTQYSGPGETQYFGPGTRLLVL.

The rearrangement joins TRBV6-1 to TRBJ1-6; possible D gene TRBD1, 6 bases. Germline V gives CDR1 MNHNS, CDR2 SASEGT. V lost 6 bases to trimming and J lost 7 bases, with 13 bases between them. The CDR3 length is 14 residues. DNA for the CDR3: TGTGCCAGCAGGTACGCGGGGGGCAATTCACCCCTCCACTTT. Translation: CASRYAGGNSPLHF.

The chain joins TRBV30 to TRBJ2-7; 9 bases align to TRBD1. CDR3 length: 13 amino acids. CDR1 and CDR2 (germline): GTSNPN, SVGIG (reference sequence). With V trimmed by 4 bases and J by 7 bases, 8 bases remained unmatched. The chain's CDR3 is CAWNPGTGREQYF. DNA of the CDR3: TGTGCCTGGAACCCCGGGACAGGGAGGGAGCAGTACTTC.

The chain has TRBV10-2 and TRBJ2-1, with 10 bases identical to TRBD2. The germline gives CDR1 WSHSY, CDR2 SAAADI. J lost 7 bases, V lost 7 bases, and 7 bases had no gene match. This CDR3 region has 14 residues. This CDR3 is CASKERGGRNEQFF. The CDR3 nucleotides read TGCGCCAGCAAGGAGCGGGGGGGGCGGAATGAGCAGTTCTTC.